The rows below give T cell receptor beta chains drawn from one sample of a study of cytomegalovirus exposure and HLA in healthy donors. Clones were sequenced by immunoSEQ multiplex PCR, and TCRdb holds only the in-frame ones, with some missing. The data contain about 67,000 clones, 65% to 70% of them seen just once; the ten biggest clones take up approximately 2%. Sequenced material: PBMCs. These receptors all stem from a woman in her thirties in good health and CMV-seronegative. Both conserved end residues are part of each CDR3. D genes are given only for firm matches.

V gene	J gene	D gene	CDR3 protein
TRBV11-3	TRBJ2-3	TRBD2	CASSAGLAGGRDTQYF
TRBV6-5	TRBJ2-2	TRBD2	CASRRSGANTGELFF
TRBV6-5	TRBJ1-1	.	CATSRGGTEAFF
TRBV9	TRBJ2-1	TRBD2	CASSVGTGGPYNEQFF
TRBV7-8	TRBJ2-7	.	CASRSGPAYEQYF
TRBV6-1	TRBJ1-2	.	CASSEDGANYGYTF
TRBV28	TRBJ2-7	.	CASQGAYSYEQYF
TRBV5-1	TRBJ2-2	TRBD2	CASSLVSSGGPANTGELFF
TRBV5-8	TRBJ2-1	TRBD1	CASSLAGQTYNEQFF
TRBV7-3	TRBJ1-1	TRBD1	CASSVDRLNTEAFF
TRBV2	TRBJ2-2	TRBD1	CASSWDSDTGELFF
TRBV9	TRBJ2-1	TRBD1	CASSVGGQNNEQFF
TRBV7-3	TRBJ1-1	.	CASSLEPGEAFF
TRBV6-5	TRBJ1-1	.	CASSLKGREGEAFF
TRBV6-5	TRBJ2-2	.	CASSYAQGGTGELFF
TRBV5-5	TRBJ2-2	TRBD2	CASSVTSGGPTGELFF
TRBV9	TRBJ1-2	.	CASSDQGGFVSYTF
TRBV7-3	TRBJ2-5	.	CASSLNGGGETQYF
TRBV6-6	TRBJ2-7	TRBD2	CASSFPTSGGAYEQYF
TRBV5-4	TRBJ2-1	TRBD1	CASTLDRDNEQFF
TRBV11-3	TRBJ2-1	.	CASSLVSGSYNEQFF
TRBV2	TRBJ1-5	TRBD1	CASTRSGGSNQPQHF
TRBV30	TRBJ1-1	.	CAWSGTPYVEAFF
TRBV5-1	TRBJ1-1	.	CASSYSNMNTEAFF
TRBV19	TRBJ2-7	.	CASSSRDGGSTYEQYF
TRBV7-8	TRBJ2-5	.	CASSLVRGAGETQYF
TRBV6-6	TRBJ1-2	.	CASSRPRGTSNYGYTF
TRBV28	TRBJ1-1	.	CASIMTLGTEAFF
TRBV6-5	TRBJ1-6	TRBD1	CASAGQTNSPLHF